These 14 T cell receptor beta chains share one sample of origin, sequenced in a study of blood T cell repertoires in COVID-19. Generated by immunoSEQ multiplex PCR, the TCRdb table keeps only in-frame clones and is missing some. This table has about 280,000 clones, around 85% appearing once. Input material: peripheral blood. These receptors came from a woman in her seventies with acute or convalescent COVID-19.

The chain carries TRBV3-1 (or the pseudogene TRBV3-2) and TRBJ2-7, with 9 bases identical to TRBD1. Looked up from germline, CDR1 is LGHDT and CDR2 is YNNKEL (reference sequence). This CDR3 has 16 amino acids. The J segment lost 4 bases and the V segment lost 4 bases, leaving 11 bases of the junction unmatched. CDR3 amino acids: CASSLPPGTGSYEQYF. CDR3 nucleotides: TGTGCCAGCAGCCTTCCCCCCGGGACAGGGAGTTACGAGCAGTACTTC.

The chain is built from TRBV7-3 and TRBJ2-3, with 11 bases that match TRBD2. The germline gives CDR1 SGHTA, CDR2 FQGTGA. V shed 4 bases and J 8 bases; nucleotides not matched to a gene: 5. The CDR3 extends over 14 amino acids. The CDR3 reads CASSSTSGVSTQYF. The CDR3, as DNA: TGTGCCAGCAGCTCGACTAGCGGGGTCTCTACGCAGTATTTT.

The CDR3 region is CASSLRGRSLAFF. The CDR3 DNA reads as TGTGCCAGCAGTTTAAGGGGGCGCTCCTTGGCTTTCTTT. This chain uses TRBV27 with TRBJ1-1; TRBD1 aligns across 7 bases. CDR3 length: 13 residues. Germline-derived CDR1 and CDR2 are MNHEY and SMNVEV (reference sequence). The J segment lost 11 bases and the V segment lost 2 bases, leaving 8 bases of the junction unmatched.

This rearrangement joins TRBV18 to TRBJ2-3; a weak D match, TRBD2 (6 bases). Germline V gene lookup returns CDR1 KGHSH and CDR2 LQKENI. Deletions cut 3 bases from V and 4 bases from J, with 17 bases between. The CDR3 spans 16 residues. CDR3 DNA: TGTGCCAGCTCACCGCCGGGACTGTACAAGTCAGATACGCAGTATTTT. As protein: CASSPPGLYKSDTQYF.

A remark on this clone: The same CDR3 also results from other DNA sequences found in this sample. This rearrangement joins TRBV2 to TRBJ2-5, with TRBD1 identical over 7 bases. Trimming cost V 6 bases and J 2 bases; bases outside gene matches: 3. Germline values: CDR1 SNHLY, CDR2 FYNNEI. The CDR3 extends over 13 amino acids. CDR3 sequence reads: CASSRQGQETQYF. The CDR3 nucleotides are TGTGCCAGCAGCCGACAGGGTCAAGAGACCCAGTACTTC.

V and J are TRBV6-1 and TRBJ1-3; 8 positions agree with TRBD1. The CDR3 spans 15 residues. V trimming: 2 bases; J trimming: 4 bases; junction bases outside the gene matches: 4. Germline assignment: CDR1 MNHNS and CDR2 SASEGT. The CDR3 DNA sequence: TGTGCCAGCAGTGAACAGGGGGCGCGGGGAAACACCATATATTTT. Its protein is CASSEQGARGNTIYF.

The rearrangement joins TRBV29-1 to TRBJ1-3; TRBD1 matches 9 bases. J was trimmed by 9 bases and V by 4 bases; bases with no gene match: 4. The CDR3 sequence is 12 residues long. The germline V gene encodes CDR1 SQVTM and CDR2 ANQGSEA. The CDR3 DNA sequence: TGCAGCGTTGCAGCACAGGGGGCCACCATATATTTT. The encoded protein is CSVAAQGATIYF. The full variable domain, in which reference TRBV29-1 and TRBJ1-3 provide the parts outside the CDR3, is SAVISQKPSRDICQRGTSLTIQCQVDSQVTMMFWYRQQPGQSLTLIATANQGSEATYESGFVIDKFPISRPNLTFSTLTVSNMSPEDSSIYLCSVAAQGATIYFGEGSWLTVV.

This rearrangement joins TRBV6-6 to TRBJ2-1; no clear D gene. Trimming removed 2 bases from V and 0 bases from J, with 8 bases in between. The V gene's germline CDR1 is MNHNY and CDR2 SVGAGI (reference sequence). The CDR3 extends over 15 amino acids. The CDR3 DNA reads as TGTGCCAGCAGTTACGGCGGATTCTCCTACAATGAGCAGTTCTTC. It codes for CASSYGGFSYNEQFF.

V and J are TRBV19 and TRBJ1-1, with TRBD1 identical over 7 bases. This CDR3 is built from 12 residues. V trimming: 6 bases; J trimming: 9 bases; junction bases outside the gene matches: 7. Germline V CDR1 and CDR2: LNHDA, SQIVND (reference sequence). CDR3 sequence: CASRETGSKAFF. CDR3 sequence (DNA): TGTGCCAGTAGGGAGACAGGGTCAAAAGCTTTCTTT.

CDR3 sequence reads: CASRTGQGPYGYTF. Here the CDR3 DNA reads TGTGCCAGCAGGACAGGGCAGGGCCCCTATGGCTACACCTTC. The chain couples TRBV4-2 to TRBJ1-2, with TRBD1 matching 7 bases. With 6 bases clipped from V and 4 bases from J, the junction kept 8 bases outside the gene matches. The germline V gene has CDR1 LGHNA and CDR2 YNFKEQ. CDR3 length: 14 residues.

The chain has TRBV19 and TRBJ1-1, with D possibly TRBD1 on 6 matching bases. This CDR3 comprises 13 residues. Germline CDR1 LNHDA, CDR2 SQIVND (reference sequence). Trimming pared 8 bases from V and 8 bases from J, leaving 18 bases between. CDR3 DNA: TGTGCCAGTTCCAGGGGTTGGAAAGGCGAAGCTTTCTTT. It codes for CASSRGWKGEAFF.

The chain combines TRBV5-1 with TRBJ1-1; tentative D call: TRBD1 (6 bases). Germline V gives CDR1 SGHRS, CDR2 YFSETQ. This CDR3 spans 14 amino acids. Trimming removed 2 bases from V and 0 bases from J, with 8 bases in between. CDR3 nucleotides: TGCGCCAGCAGCTTTCAGGGGCTGAACACTGAAGCTTTCTTT. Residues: CASSFQGLNTEAFF.

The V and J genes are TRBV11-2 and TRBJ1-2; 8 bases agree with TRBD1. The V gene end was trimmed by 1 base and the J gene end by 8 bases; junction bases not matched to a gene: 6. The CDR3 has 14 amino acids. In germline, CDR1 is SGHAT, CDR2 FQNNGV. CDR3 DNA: TGTGCCAGCAGCTTAGTCCGGACAGGGAACGGCTACACCTTC. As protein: CASSLVRTGNGYTF.

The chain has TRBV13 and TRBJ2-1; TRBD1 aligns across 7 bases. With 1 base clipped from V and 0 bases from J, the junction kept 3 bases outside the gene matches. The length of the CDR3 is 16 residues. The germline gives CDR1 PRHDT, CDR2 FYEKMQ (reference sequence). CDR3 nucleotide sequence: TGTGCCAGCAGCTTAGCTACAGGGGTCTCCTACAATGAGCAGTTCTTC. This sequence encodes CASSLATGVSYNEQFF.